This TCR beta chain emerged from a study of metastatic and nonmetastatic thyroid tumors. Study-level background: Repertoires from blood and tumor or nodule tissue of malignant and benign thyroid patients were compared.

Germline V gives CDR1 SGHRS, CDR2 YFSETQ. V lost 0 bases to trimming and J lost 1 base, with 10 bases between them. The CDR3 loop spans 15 amino acids. In the source study's methods: Clinicopathological groups of papillary thyroid cancer showed CDR3 differences that were used to build a distant-metastasis classifier. MiXCR reprocessed the PCR reads for TCRdb. The V and J calls reflect TCRdb's pipeline rather than the authors' work. The sample has some 41,000 clones, around 28% seen once. All patients were treatment-naive before thyroid surgery. The chain combines TRBV5-1 with TRBJ1-2; D is ambiguous. The source of this sequence is a male donor with papillary thyroid cancer or a benign thyroid nodule (not recorded which). Some clones in this sample may be carry-over from other donors' samples. The sequencing sample was made of blood. The CDR3 is CASSLASEHNYGYTF. CDR3 nucleotides: TGCGCCAGCAGCTTGGCCAGTGAGCATAACTATGGCTACACCTTC.